The 16 T cell receptor beta chains below all came from one sample that was sequenced in a study of regulatory T cells. Study-wide findings and caveats: Hydrophobic residues at CDR3 positions 6 and 7 were enriched in conventional CD4+ T cells of CD3G-deficient patients.

Primers: 52 TRBV forward and 13 TRBJ reverse. Measured with immunoSEQ multiplex PCR; TCRdb has only the in-frame clones, and not every one. The sample shows 25,000 or so clones, roughly 88% of them seen only once. No antigen has been assigned to these receptors. The source material was conventional CD4+ T cells sorted from blood. All receptors come from a child under 18 with CD3G deficiency.

A single count supports this clone. This sequence joins TRBV30 and TRBJ2-7; the D is unclear. V lost 0 bases to trimming and J lost 0 bases, with 9 bases between them. In germline, CDR1 is GTSNPN, CDR2 SVGIG (reference sequence). This CDR3 has 14 amino acids. The CDR3 sequence: CAWSVWVSSYEQYF. For the CDR3, the DNA is TGTGCCTGGAGTGTATGGGTCAGCTCCTACGAGCAGTACTTC.

On this clone: At one of its ends the junction is not consistent with the germline gene, which may arise from a read error. The CDR3 sequence is CASSIVKGAEQCF. CDR3 sequence (DNA): TGTGCCAGTAGTATCGTCAAAGGGGCCGAGCAGTGCTTC. This chain joins TRBV19 and TRBJ2-7; D might be TRBD1 (5 bases). Germline loops: CDR1 LNHDA, CDR2 SQIVND (reference sequence). CDR3 length: 13 residues. The whole variable domain, filled in from reference TRBV19 and TRBJ2-7, reads DGGITQSPKYLFRKEGQNVTLSCEQNLNHDAMYWYRQDPGQGLRLIYYSQIVNDFQKGDIAEGYSVSREKKESFPLTVTSAQKNPTAFYLCASSIVKGAEQCFGPGTRLTVT.

This chain links TRBV6-1 with TRBJ2-7; no definite D call. Germline CDR1 and CDR2: MNHNS and SASEGT. V was clipped by 4 bases and J by 2 bases, with 9 bases between them. The CDR3 is made up of 13 amino acids. The CDR3 region is CASSGKEPYEQYF. The CDR3 nucleotides read TGTGCCAGCAGTGGAAAGGAGCCCTACGAGCAGTACTTC.

V gene TRBV10-3 combines with J gene TRBJ2-5; D is perhaps TRBD2 (7 bases). The J call may be in error: the DNA end matches TRBJ2-7 better. This CDR3 spans 14 amino acids. Per the germline V gene, CDR1 is ENHRY and CDR2 is SYGVKD. The CDR3 loop is CAISPSGLGGEQYF. CDR3 nucleotide sequence: TGTGCCATCAGCCCTAGCGGACTAGGGGGCGAGCAGTACTTC.

The rearrangement links TRBV5-1 to TRBJ2-3; 7 nucleotides match TRBD2. V trimming: 3 bases; J trimming: 1 base; junction bases outside the gene matches: 5. There are 15 residues in the CDR3. CDR1 is SGHRS and CDR2 is YFSETQ in the germline V gene. CDR3 sequence reads: CASSSGLVRTDTQYF. CDR3 nucleotide sequence: TGCGCCAGCAGCTCTGGACTAGTCCGCACAGATACGCAGTATTTT. Variable domain in full (rest from reference TRBV5-1 and TRBJ2-3): KAGVTQTPRYLIKTRGQQVTLSCSPISGHRSVSWYQQTPGQGLQFLFEYFSETQRNKGNFPGRFSGRQFSNSRSEMNVSTLELGDSALYLCASSSGLVRTDTQYFGPGTRLTVL.

The chain is built from TRBV6-1 and TRBJ1-1, with 9 bases lining up with TRBD1. The V and J ends lost 2 bases and 5 bases, in that order; junction bases with no gene match: 6. Germline-derived CDR1 and CDR2 are MNHNS and SASEGT. The CDR3 runs 15 residues. CDR3 protein: CASSESWTGVTEAFF. CDR3 sequence (DNA): TGTGCCAGCAGTGAATCGTGGACAGGGGTTACTGAAGCTTTCTTT.

CDR3 sequence (DNA): TGCGCCAGCAGCCCGGATGTCTACTCCTACAATGAGCAGTTCTTC. This encodes CASSPDVYSYNEQFF. The chain employs TRBV5-1 and TRBJ2-1; D gene ambiguous. The V gene lost 4 bases and the J gene lost 0 bases, with 11 bases spanning the gap. The CDR3 length is 15 residues. Germline CDR1 and CDR2: SGHRS and YFSETQ.

J is TRBJ2-2 and V is TRBV19; tentative D call: TRBD1 (6 bases). CDR3 length equals 15 residues. Between the trimmed V and J ends, which lost 2 bases and 6 bases, there was a span of 13 bases. Germline CDR1 and CDR2: LNHDA and SQIVND (reference sequence). CDR3 protein: CASSIRQGSAGELFF. CDR3 bases: TGTGCCAGTAGTATACGTCAGGGGAGTGCCGGGGAGCTGTTTTTT. The variable domain in full, completed from reference TRBV19 and TRBJ2-2, reads DGGITQSPKYLFRKEGQNVTLSCEQNLNHDAMYWYRQDPGQGLRLIYYSQIVNDFQKGDIAEGYSVSREKKESFPLTVTSAQKNPTAFYLCASSIRQGSAGELFFGEGSRLTVL.

The rearrangement links TRBV7-9 to TRBJ1-4, with D tentatively TRBD1 (5 bases). This CDR3 has 16 amino acids. CDR1 and CDR2 (germline): SEHNR, FQNEAQ (reference sequence). V lost 1 base to trimming and J lost 5 bases, with 14 bases between them. In DNA, the CDR3 is TGTGCCAGCAGCTTAGGGGCGGGGACGCTAAATGAAAAACTGTTTTTT. Translation gives CASSLGAGTLNEKLFF. Drawing the rest from reference TRBV7-9 and TRBJ1-4, the complete variable domain is DTGVSQNPRHKITKRGQNVTFRCDPISEHNRLYWYRQTLGQGPEFLTYFQNEAQLEKSRLLSDRFSAERPKGSFSTLEIQRTEQGDSAMYLCASSLGAGTLNEKLFFGSGTQLSVL.

This clone was observed a few times. The gene calls are TRBV6-1 and TRBJ2-3; D ambiguous. V shed 8 bases and J shed 10 bases, with 4 bases lying between them. CDR1 is MNHNS and CDR2 is SASEGT in the germline V gene. The CDR3 runs 8 residues. CDR3 amino acids: CASGAQYF. The CDR3 DNA follows: TGTGCCAGCGGGGCGCAGTATTTT.

The chain is built from TRBV18 and TRBJ2-7, with D perhaps TRBD1 (6 bases). CDR3 length: 14 residues. V was cut by 3 bases and J by 1 base, with 10 bases left in between. The germline V gene has CDR1 KGHSH and CDR2 LQKENI. In nucleotides, the CDR3 is TGTGCCAGCTCACCCACTCAGGGGTCCTACGAGCAGTACTTC. It specifies CASSPTQGSYEQYF. The full variable domain, rest sourced from reference TRBV18 and TRBJ2-7, is NAGVMQNPRHLVRRRGQEARLRCSPMKGHSHVYWYRQLPEEGLKFMVYLQKENIIDESGMPKERFSAEFPKEGPSILRIQQVVRGDSAAYFCASSPTQGSYEQYFGPGTRLTVT.

This sequence joins TRBV19 and TRBJ2-2, with D perhaps matching TRBD2 (6 bases). The CDR3 is 14 amino acids. Trimming stripped 4 bases from V and 3 bases from J, with 9 bases between. The germline gives CDR1 LNHDA, CDR2 SQIVND (reference sequence). The CDR3 coding sequence is TGTGCCAGTAGTAAGGGACTCTACACCGGGGAGCTGTTTTTT. Its translation is CASSKGLYTGELFF.

The chain joins TRBV28 to TRBJ2-7; maybe TRBD2 (5 bases). The CDR3 spans 14 residues. Trimming shortened V by 5 bases and J by 0 bases, and 11 bases separated the two germline ends. CDR1 is MDHEN and CDR2 is SYDVKM in the germline V gene. The CDR3 nucleotides read TGTGCCAGCAGTCCGGACTGGAGCTCCTACGAGCAGTACTTC. It yields the protein CASSPDWSSYEQYF.

The chain uses TRBV19 and TRBJ2-2, with a weak D call TRBD1 (6 bases). The CDR3 runs to 14 residues. The V end lost 9 bases, the J end lost 1 base, and 12 bases lay between the germline ends. Germline V lookup: CDR1 LNHDA, CDR2 SQIVND (reference sequence). DNA for the CDR3: TGTGCCAGCTCTCCGGGACAGAACACCGGGGAGCTGTTTTTT. It encodes CASSPGQNTGELFF.

J is TRBJ1-2 and V is TRBV19; 7 positions agree with TRBD1. V lost 6 bases and J lost 4; bases outside the gene matches: 5. The CDR3 is made up of 13 amino acids. In germline, CDR1 is LNHDA, CDR2 SQIVND (reference sequence). CDR3 coding DNA: TGTGCCAGTAGCCCGGGACAGCTCTATGGCTACACCTTC. Translated, it gives CASSPGQLYGYTF.

The V gene is TRBV28, the J gene TRBJ2-1; 9 bases fit TRBD2. The CDR3 is 17 residues long. Germline V gene data show CDR1 as MDHEN and CDR2 as SYDVKM. V shed 4 bases and J 4 bases; nucleotides not matched to a gene: 11. The CDR3 bases are TGTGCCAGCAGTTCAATACCCGGGACTAGCAGATACAATGAGCAGTTCTTC. Translating it yields CASSSIPGTSRYNEQFF.